One and the same sample provided the 9 T cell receptor beta chains below, sequenced in a study of CD8 T cells in ankylosing spondylitis. General study points: One TCR beta motif, made up of under ten highly homologous variants, appeared characteristic of ankylosing spondylitis blood.

For these receptors, no antigen is known. TCRdb reprocessed the 5' RACE reads with MiXCR, giving one entry per CDR3 protein. The sample contains about 480,000 distinct CDR3 sequences, 17% of which appear only once. The sample was blood, either unsorted or a sorted T cell fraction (not recorded which). The receptors here all came from a male donor with ankylosing spondylitis.

The rearrangement joins TRBV11-2 to TRBJ2-1, with 11 positions matching TRBD2. The CDR3 is made up of 15 amino acids. Germline values: CDR1 SGHAT, CDR2 FQNNGV. Trimming at V came to 5 bases and at J to 7 bases, leaving 7 bases not matched to a gene. The CDR3 DNA sequence: TGTGCCAGCAGCAACAGACTAGCGGGACGAAATGAGCAGTTCTTC. Its translation is CASSNRLAGRNEQFF.

This clonotype was picked up a small number of times. The chain combines TRBV4-2 with TRBJ1-5; D possibly corresponds to TRBD1 (6 bases). Germline V gene sequence: CDR1 LGHNA, CDR2 YNFKEQ. The V and J ends lost 4 bases and 5 bases respectively, with 15 bases between them. The CDR3 extends over 15 amino acids. The DNA of the CDR3 is TGTGCCAGCAGCCGTCAAAACAGGGAGGATCAGCCCCAGCATTTT. It yields the protein CASSRQNREDQPQHF.

This clonotype turned up a few times. The chain employs TRBV7-3 and TRBJ1-6; D is ambiguous. From germline, CDR1 is SGHTA and CDR2 FQGTGA. Trimming stripped 5 bases from V and 10 bases from J, with 15 bases between. CDR3 length: 14 residues. In DNA form, the CDR3 reads TGTGCCAGCAGCCCGACGCCGGGGAAATCACCCCTCCACTTT. Its translation is CASSPTPGKSPLHF.

This clonotype was seen repeatedly, ten times or more. CDR3 in amino acids: CAISDVTLGDYGYTF. CDR3 nucleotides: TGTGCCATCAGTGACGTTACACTGGGGGACTATGGCTACACCTTC. The gene calls are TRBV10-3 and TRBJ1-2; D possibly corresponds to TRBD1 (5 bases). The germline V gene has CDR1 ENHRY and CDR2 SYGVKD. The CDR3 is 15 residues long. V was shortened by 3 bases and J by 3 bases, with 14 bases between the two germline ends.

The rearrangement uses TRBV24-1 and TRBJ1-5; D remains ambiguous. The CDR3 contains 14 residues. Germline V gene sequence: CDR1 KGHDR, CDR2 SFDVKD. Trimming removed 3 bases at V and 0 bases at J, with 5 bases between. The CDR3 DNA follows: TGTGCCACCAGTGATCGGCGTAGCAATCAGCCCCAGCATTTT. As protein: CATSDRRSNQPQHF.

The chain recombines TRBV7-8 with TRBJ1-5; D remains ambiguous. Germline lookup yields CDR1 SGHVS and CDR2 FQNEAQ. V was pared by 1 base and J by 4 bases, with 8 bases between. This CDR3 is built from 14 residues. The CDR3 sequence: CASSLERSNQPQHF. CDR3 sequence (DNA): TGTGCCAGCAGCTTAGAACGGAGTAATCAGCCCCAGCATTTT.

This chain links TRBV20-1 with TRBJ1-5; tentative D call: TRBD1 (6 bases). Germline lookup yields CDR1 DFQATT and CDR2 SNEGSKA (reference sequence). The CDR3 consists of 13 residues. The germline V and J ends were trimmed by 6 bases and 5 bases, with 14 bases remaining between them. The CDR3, as DNA: TGCAGTGCCCAATCCACAGGGCATCAGCCCCAGCATTTT. Translated, it gives CSAQSTGHQPQHF.

Ten or more counts support this clonotype. The chain couples TRBV12-3 or TRBV12-4 to TRBJ1-2; TRBD1 aligns across 7 bases. The CDR3 is 14 residues long. The V segment lost 7 bases and the J segment 6 bases; nucleotides outside the gene matches: 11. The DNA of the CDR3 is TGTGCCAGCACGAGAAGGGGCAGGGGGAATGGCTACACCTTC. It encodes CASTRRGRGNGYTF.

This clonotype was seen more than once but under ten times. This chain joins TRBV25-1 and TRBJ1-6, with 8 nucleotides matching TRBD1. With 2 bases clipped from V and 7 bases from J, the junction kept 7 bases outside the gene matches. Germline V CDR1 and CDR2: MGHDK, SYGVNS. The CDR3 runs 16 residues. The CDR3 here is CASSEARGPVNSPLHF. In DNA form, the CDR3 reads TGTGCCAGCAGTGAAGCCAGGGGGCCGGTGAATTCACCCCTCCACTTT.